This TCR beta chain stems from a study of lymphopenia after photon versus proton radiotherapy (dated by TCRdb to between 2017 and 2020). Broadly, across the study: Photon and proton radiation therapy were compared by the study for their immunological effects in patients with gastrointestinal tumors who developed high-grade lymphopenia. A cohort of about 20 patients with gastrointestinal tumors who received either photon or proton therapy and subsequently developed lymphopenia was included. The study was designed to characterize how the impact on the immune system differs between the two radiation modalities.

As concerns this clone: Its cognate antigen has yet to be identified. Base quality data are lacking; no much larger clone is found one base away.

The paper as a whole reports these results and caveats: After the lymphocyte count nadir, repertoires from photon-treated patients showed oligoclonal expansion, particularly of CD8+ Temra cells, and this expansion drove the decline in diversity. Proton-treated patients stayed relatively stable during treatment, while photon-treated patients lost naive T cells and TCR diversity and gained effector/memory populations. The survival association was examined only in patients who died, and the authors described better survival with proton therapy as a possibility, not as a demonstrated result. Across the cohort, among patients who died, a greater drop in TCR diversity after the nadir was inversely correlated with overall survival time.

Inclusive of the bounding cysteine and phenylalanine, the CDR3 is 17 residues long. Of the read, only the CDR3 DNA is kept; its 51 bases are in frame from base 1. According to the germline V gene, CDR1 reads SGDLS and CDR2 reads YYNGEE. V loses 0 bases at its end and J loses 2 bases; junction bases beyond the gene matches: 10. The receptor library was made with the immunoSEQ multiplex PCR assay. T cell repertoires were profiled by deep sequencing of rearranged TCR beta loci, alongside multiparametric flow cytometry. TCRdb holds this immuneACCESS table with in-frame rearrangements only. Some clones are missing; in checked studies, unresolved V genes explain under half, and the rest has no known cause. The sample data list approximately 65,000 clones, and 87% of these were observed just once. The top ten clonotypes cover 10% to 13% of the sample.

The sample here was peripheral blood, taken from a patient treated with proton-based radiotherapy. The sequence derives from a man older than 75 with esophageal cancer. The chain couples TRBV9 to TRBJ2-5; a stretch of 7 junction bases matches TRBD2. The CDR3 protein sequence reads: CASSVAYGRWPQETQYF. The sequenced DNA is TGTGCCAGCAGCGTAGCATACGGGAGGTGGCCTCAAGAGACCCAGTACTTC.